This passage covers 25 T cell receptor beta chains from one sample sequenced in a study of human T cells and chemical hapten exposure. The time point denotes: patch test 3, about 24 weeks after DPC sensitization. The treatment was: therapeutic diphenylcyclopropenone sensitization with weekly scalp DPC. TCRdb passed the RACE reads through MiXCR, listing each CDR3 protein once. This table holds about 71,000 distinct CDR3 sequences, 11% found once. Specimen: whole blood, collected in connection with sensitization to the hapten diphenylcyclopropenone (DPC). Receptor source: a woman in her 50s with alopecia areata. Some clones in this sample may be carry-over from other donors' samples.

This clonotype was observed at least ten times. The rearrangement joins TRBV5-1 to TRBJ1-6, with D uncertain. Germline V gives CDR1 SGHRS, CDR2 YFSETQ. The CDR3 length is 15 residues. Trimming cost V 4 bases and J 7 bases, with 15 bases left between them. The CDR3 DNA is TGCGCCAGCAGCGCGCTGAGCGGGGAAAATTCACCCCTCCACTTT. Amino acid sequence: CASSALSGENSPLHF.

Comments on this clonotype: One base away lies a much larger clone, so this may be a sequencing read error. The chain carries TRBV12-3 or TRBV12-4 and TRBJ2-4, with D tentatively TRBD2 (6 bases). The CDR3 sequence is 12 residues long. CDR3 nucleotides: TGTGCCAGCAGTTTGGGGGGATACATTCAGCACTTC. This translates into CASSLGGYIQHF.

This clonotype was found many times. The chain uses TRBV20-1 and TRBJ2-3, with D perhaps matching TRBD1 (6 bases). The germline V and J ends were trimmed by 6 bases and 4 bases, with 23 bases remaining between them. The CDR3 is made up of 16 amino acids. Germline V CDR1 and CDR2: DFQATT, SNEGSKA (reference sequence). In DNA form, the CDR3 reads TGCAGTGCATACCCGTATGGACAGAGCACGGCAGATACGCAGTATTTT. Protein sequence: CSAYPYGQSTADTQYF.

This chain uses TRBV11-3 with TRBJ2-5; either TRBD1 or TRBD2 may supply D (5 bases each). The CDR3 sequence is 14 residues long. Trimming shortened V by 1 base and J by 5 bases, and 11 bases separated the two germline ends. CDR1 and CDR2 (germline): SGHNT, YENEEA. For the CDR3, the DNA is TGTGCCAGCAGCTTAGCGGGGCCCCCCGAGACCCAGTACTTC. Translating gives CASSLAGPPETQYF.

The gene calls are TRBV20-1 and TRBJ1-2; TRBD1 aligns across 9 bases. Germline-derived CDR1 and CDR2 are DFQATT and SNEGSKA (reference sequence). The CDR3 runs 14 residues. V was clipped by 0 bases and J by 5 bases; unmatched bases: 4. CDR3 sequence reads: CSAREDRGRYGYTF. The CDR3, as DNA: TGCAGTGCTAGAGAGGACAGGGGAAGATATGGCTACACCTTC.

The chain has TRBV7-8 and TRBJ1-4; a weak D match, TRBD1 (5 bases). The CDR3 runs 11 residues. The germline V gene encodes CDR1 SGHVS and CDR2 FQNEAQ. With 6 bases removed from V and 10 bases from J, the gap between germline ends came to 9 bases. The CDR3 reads CASRFGGKLFF. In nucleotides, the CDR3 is TGTGCCAGCAGGTTTGGGGGAAAACTGTTTTTT.

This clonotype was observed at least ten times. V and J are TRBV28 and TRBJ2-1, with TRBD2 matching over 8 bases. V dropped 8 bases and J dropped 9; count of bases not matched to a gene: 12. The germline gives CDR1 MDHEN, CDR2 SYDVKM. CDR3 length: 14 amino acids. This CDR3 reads CASALLDSGIEQFF. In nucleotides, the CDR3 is TGTGCCAGCGCCCTCCTGGATAGCGGGATTGAGCAGTTCTTC.

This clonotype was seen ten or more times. CDR3 region: CSAVDRVNPYEQYF. The CDR3, as DNA: TGCAGTGCTGTCGACAGGGTCAACCCCTACGAGCAGTACTTC. This chain connects TRBV20-1 to TRBJ2-7, with 7 bases lining up with TRBD1. V lost 5 bases and J lost 2; bases outside the gene matches: 9. Germline V gives CDR1 DFQATT, CDR2 SNEGSKA (reference sequence). The CDR3 is 14 amino acids.

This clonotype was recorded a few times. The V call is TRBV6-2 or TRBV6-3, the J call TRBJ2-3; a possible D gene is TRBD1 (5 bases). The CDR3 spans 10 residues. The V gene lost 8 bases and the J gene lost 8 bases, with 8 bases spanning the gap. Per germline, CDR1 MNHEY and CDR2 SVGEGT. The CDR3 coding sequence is TGTGCCAGCCTTGGGGCTACGCAGTATTTT. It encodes CASLGATQYF.

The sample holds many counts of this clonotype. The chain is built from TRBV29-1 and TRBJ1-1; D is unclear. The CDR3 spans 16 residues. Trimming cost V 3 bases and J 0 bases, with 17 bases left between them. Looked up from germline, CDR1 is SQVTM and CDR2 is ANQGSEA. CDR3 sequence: CSVETSRRGLNTEAFF. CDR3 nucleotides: TGCAGCGTTGAGACGTCAAGACGGGGATTGAACACTGAAGCTTTCTTT.

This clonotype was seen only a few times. The CDR3 loop is CASHPASSGTATEAFF. The DNA for the CDR3 is TGTGCCAGCCATCCAGCTTCCTCCGGGACAGCAACTGAAGCTTTCTTT. V gene TRBV28 combines with J gene TRBJ1-1; 7 nucleotides match TRBD1. In germline, CDR1 is MDHEN, CDR2 SYDVKM. Germline trimming cut 8 bases from V and 5 bases from J; bases unmatched to any gene: 17. The CDR3 has 16 residues.

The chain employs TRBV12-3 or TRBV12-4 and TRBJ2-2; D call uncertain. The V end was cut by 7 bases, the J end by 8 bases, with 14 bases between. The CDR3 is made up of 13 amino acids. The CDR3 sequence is CASTLSFRGELFF. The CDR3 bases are TGTGCCAGCACCCTATCCTTTAGGGGGGAGCTGTTTTTT.

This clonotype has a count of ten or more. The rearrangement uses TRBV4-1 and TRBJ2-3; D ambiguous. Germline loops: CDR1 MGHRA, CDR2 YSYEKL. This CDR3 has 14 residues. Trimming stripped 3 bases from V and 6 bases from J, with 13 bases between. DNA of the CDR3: TGCGCCAGCAGCCACGTAAGCCCCCTCGATACGCAGTATTTT. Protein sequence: CASSHVSPLDTQYF.

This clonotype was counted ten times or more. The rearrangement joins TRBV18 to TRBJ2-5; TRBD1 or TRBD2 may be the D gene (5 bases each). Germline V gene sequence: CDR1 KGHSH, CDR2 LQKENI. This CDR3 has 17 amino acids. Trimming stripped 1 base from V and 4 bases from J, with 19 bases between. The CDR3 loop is CASSPRPGTQGPETQYF. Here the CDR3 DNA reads TGTGCCAGCTCACCACGGCCAGGGACGCAAGGACCAGAGACCCAGTACTTC.

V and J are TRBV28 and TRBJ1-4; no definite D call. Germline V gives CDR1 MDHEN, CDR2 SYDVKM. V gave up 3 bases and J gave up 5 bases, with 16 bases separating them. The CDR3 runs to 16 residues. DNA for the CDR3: TGTGCCAGCAGTTTTGCTCTAAGGTCGATCAATGAAAAACTGTTTTTT. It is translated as CASSFALRSINEKLFF. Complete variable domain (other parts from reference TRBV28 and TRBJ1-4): DVKVTQSSRYLVKRTGEKVFLECVQDMDHENMFWYRQDPGLGLRLIYFSYDVKMKEKGDIPEGYSVSREKKERFSLILESASTNQTSMYLCASSFALRSINEKLFFGSGTQLSVL.

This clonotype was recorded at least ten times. The CDR3 coding sequence is TGTGCCAGCAGCTTGGCCCCAGGGACTGAAGCTTTCTTT. Protein: CASSLAPGTEAFF. The genes are TRBV5-4 and TRBJ1-1; possible D gene TRBD1, 5 bases. From germline, CDR1 is SGHNT and CDR2 YYREEE (reference sequence). Trimming stripped 0 bases from V and 5 bases from J, with 8 bases between. The CDR3 is 13 amino acids.

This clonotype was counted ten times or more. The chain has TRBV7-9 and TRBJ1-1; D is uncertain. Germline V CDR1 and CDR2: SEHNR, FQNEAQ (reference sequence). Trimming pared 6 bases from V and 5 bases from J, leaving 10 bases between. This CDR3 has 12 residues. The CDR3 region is CASRQPGTEAFF. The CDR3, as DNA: TGTGCCAGCAGACAACCGGGTACTGAAGCTTTCTTT.

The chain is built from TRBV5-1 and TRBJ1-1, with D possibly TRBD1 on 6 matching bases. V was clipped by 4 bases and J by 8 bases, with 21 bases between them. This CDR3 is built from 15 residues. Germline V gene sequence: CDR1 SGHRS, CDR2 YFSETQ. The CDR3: CASSLWDIFQGEAFF. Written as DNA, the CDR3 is TGCGCCAGCAGCCTGTGGGACATCTTTCAAGGGGAAGCTTTCTTT.

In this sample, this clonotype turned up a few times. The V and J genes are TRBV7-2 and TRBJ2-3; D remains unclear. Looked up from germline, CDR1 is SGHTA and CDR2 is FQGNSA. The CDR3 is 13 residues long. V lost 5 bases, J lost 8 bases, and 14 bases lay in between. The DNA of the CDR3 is TGTGCCAGCAGCCCACCGCTTTTCCCTACGCAGTATTTT. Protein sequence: CASSPPLFPTQYF.

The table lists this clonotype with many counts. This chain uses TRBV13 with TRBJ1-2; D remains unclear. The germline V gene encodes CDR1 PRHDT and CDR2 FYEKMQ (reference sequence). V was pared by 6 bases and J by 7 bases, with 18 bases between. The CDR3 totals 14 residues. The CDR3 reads CASRRPTMWGGYTF. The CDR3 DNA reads TGTGCCAGCAGACGCCCAACAATGTGGGGTGGCTACACCTTC.

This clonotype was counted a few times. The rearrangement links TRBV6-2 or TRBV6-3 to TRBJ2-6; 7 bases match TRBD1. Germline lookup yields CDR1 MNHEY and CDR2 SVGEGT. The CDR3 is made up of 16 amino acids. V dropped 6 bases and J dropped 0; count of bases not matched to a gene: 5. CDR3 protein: CASSSRQGSGANVLTF. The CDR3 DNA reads TGTGCCAGCAGCAGCAGACAGGGCTCTGGGGCCAACGTCCTGACTTTC.

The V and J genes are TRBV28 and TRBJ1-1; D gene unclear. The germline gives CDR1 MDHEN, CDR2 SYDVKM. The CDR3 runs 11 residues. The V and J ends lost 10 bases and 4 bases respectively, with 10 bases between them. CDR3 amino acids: CATTQPTEAFF. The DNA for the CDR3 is TGTGCCACGACCCAGCCCACTGAAGCTTTCTTT.

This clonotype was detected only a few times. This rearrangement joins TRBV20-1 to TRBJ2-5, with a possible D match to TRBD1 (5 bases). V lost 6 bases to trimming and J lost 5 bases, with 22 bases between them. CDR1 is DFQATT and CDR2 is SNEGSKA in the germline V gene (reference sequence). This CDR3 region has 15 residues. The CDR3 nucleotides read TGCAGTGCCTCGTCAGGGCCGATCGAGTTCGAGACCCAGTACTTC. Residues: CSASSGPIEFETQYF.

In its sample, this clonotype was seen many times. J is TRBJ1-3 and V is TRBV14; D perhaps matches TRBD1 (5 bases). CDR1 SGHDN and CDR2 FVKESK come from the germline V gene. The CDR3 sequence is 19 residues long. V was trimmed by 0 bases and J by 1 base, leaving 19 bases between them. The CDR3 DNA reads TGTGCCAGCAGCCAAGACGGAATTAGTCGGGGCAGGTCTGGAAACACCATATATTTT. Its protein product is CASSQDGISRGRSGNTIYF.

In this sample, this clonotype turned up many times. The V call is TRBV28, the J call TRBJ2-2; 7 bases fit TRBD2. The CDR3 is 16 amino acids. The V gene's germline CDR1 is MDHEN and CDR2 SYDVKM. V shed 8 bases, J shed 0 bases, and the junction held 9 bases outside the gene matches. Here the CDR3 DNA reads TGTGCCAGCCGAACACCCCGGGGGGCGAACACCGGGGAGCTGTTTTTT. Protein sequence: CASRTPRGANTGELFF. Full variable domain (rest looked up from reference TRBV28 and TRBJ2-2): DVKVTQSSRYLVKRTGEKVFLECVQDMDHENMFWYRQDPGLGLRLIYFSYDVKMKEKGDIPEGYSVSREKKERFSLILESASTNQTSMYLCASRTPRGANTGELFFGEGSRLTVL.